Listed below are T cell receptor beta chains from one sample, sequenced in a study of blood T cells in healthy people across ages. Via MiXCR, TCRdb re-called the 5' RACE reads, giving one row per CDR3 protein. The sample records approximately 1.5 million distinct CDR3 sequences, around 35% being singletons. The sequencing input was blood. These receptors were taken from a woman aged 25 to 39 in good health. The CDR3 runs from the conserved cysteine through the conserved F or W. A D gene is named only where the DNA matches it firmly. Clone size is stated in some rows and not others, as once, few, many or a class when expanded.

. . TRBJ1-2 TRBV3-1 CASSPPRSGVGYTF TGTGCCAGCAGCCCCCCCCGGTCGGGGGTCGGCTACACCTTC
TRBD1 . TRBJ2-5 TRBV10-2 CAGTRYRGQETQYF TGCGCCGGCACCCGATACAGGGGGCAAGAGACCCAGTACTTC
. . TRBJ1-5 TRBV27 CASSLYPADNQPQHF TGTGCCAGCAGTTTATACCCGGCAGATAATCAGCCCCAGCATTTT
TRBD1 . TRBJ2-7 TRBV5-1 CASGFVQGAPVGYEQYF TGCGCCAGCGGCTTCGTCCAGGGGGCACCAGTCGGCTACGAGCAGTACTTC
TRBD1 . TRBJ2-5 TRBV12-3/TRBV12-4 CASSTGQGKQETQYF TGTGCCAGCAGTACAGGACAGGGGAAACAAGAGACCCAGTACTTC
TRBD1 . TRBJ1-2 TRBV13 CASSLGRDRGARGYTF TGTGCCAGCAGCTTGGGCCGGGACAGGGGAGCGCGGGGCTACACCTTC
. . TRBJ1-2 TRBV15 CATLAGTPYGYTF TGTGCCACTTTAGCCGGGACTCCGTATGGCTACACCTTC
. . TRBJ2-3 TRBV21-1 CASRPVGASGRRERRDTDTQYF TGTGCCAGCAGGCCCGTCGGGGCTAGCGGGAGACGAGAGAGGCGGGACACAGATACGCAGTATTTT
. . TRBJ1-4 TRBV3-1 CASSQDRDLLKPKRFF TGTGCCAGCAGCCAAGACCGGGACCTCCTTAAACCAAAACGGTTTTTT
TRBD1 few TRBJ1-2 TRBV20-1 CSAKQGADGYTF TGCAGTGCTAAACAGGGGGCCGATGGCTACACCTTC
. . TRBJ1-2 TRBV12-3/TRBV12-4 CASSFGRDRPSSTF TGTGCCAGCAGTTTTGGTCGGGATCGGCCCAGTAGCACCTTC
. few TRBJ2-5 TRBV30 CAWGGRQETQYF TGTGCCTGGGGGGGGCGGCAAGAGACCCAGTACTTC
TRBD2 . TRBJ2-1 TRBV28 CASSPAGVGGRYNEQFF TGTGCCAGCAGCCCTGCGGGAGTGGGAGGGCGCTACAATGAGCAGTTCTTC
TRBD2 . TRBJ2-7 TRBV20-1 CSAPGTSGGLTYEQYF TGCAGTGCCCCCGGGACTAGCGGGGGTCTGACCTACGAGCAGTACTTC
TRBD1 few TRBJ2-7 TRBV7-9 CASSLFDRGSDEQYF TGTGCCAGCAGCTTATTTGACAGGGGGTCGGACGAGCAGTACTTC
TRBD1 . TRBJ1-1 TRBV10-3 CAIGKTGENTEAFF TGTGCCATCGGAAAGACAGGGGAGAACACTGAAGCTTTCTTT
TRBD2 . TRBJ2-1 TRBV6-1 CASSASAGGLNEQFF TGTGCCAGCAGTGCTTCGGCGGGGGGCCTTAATGAGCAGTTCTTC
. few TRBJ2-5 TRBV6-1 CASSEAYQGNQETQYF TGTGCCAGCAGTGAAGCATACCAGGGGAATCAAGAGACCCAGTACTTC
. . TRBJ2-1 TRBV27 CASSYRGYQLFPDEQFF TGTGCCAGCAGTTATAGGGGTTACCAGCTTTTCCCCGATGAGCAGTTCTTC
. few TRBJ2-3 TRBV28 CASRAQSDTQYF TGTGCCAGCCGAGCCCAATCAGATACGCAGTATTTT
. few TRBJ2-6 TRBV30 CAWSTDSAGANVLTF TGTGCCTGGAGTACCGACAGTGCCGGGGCCAACGTCCTGACTTTC
. few TRBJ2-1 TRBV9 CASSVNTNEQFF TGTGCCAGCAGCGTCAACACAAATGAGCAGTTCTTC
. once TRBJ2-3 TRBV6-1 CASLHRGGDTQYF TGTGCCAGCCTCCACAGGGGAGGGGATACGCAGTATTTT